Below, one TCR beta chain is given with its context. CDR3 length equals 15 residues. The J segment lost 6 bases and the V segment lost 3 bases, leaving 6 bases of the junction unmatched. The germline gives CDR1 LNHNV, CDR2 YYDKDF (reference sequence). The data were obtained in a study of blood T cell repertoires in COVID-19. Profiling relied on immunoSEQ multiplex PCR, and the TCRdb table lists in-frame clones only, not all of them. Of 150,000 to 200,000 clones listed, 86% are singletons. This clonotype was sampled from a man aged 50 to 60 with active or convalescent COVID-19. The sequencing sample was made of peripheral blood. The genes are TRBV15 and TRBJ1-5; 9 positions agree with TRBD1. The CDR3 reads CATSRKGTGSQPQHF. The CDR3 DNA is TGTGCCACCAGCAGGAAGGGGACAGGGAGTCAGCCCCAGCATTTT. Variable domain in full (rest from reference TRBV15 and TRBJ1-5): DAMVIQNPRYQVTQFGKPVTLSCSQTLNHNVMYWYQQKSSQAPKLLFHYYDKDFNNEADTPDNFQSRRPNTSFCFLDIRSPGLGDTAMYLCATSRKGTGSQPQHFGDGTRLSIL.